Below, one T cell receptor (beta chain) is given with its context. Its antigen is unknown. The sample is drawn from a study of cytomegalovirus exposure and HLA in healthy donors. Study-level findings and limits: Later analysis found that TCR beta chains associated with HLA were more clonally expanded than other, equally common chains. While the bulk of TCR sequences proved rare, some public TCRs turned up in many donors.

Primers included in the PCR were 60 Vbeta and 13 Jbeta primers. The repertoire was sequenced with immunoSEQ multiplex PCR; TCRdb's copy has only in-frame clones and lacks some. Recorded for this sample: 150,000 to 200,000 clones. CDR1 is SNHLY, CDR2 FYNNEI, per germline. CDR3 length: 11 residues. The V end was cut by 7 bases, the J end by 3 bases, with 6 bases between. Sampled while nominally healthy, donors likely had unrecorded immune exposures. The chain is built from TRBV2 and TRBJ1-1, with D unclear. Material: PBMCs. The clonotype comes from a man aged 25-45 years in good health and CMV-seronegative. CDR3 DNA sequence: TGTGCCAGCAAACTGTACACTGAAGCTTTCTTT. Protein: CASKLYTEAFF.